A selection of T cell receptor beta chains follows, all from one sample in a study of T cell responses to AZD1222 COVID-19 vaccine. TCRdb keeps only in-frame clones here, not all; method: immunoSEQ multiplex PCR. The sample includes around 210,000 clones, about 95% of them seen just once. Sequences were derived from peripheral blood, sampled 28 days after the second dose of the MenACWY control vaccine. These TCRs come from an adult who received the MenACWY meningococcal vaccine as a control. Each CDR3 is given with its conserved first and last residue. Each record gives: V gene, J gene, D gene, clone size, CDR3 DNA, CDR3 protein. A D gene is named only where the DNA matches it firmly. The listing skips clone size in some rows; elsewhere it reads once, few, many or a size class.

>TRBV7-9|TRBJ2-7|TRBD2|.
TGTGCCAGCAGCCCTTGGAAGGCTAGCGGGGGGGTCAGCTCCTACGAGCAGTACTTC
CASSPWKASGGVSSYEQYF
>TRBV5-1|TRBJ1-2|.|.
TGCGCCAGCAGCTTGGACACCAACCTACAGGGTATACATGGCTACACCTTC
CASSLDTNLQGIHGYTF
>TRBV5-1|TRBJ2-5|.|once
TGCGCCAGCAGCTCCCCAGACAGCCAAGAGACCCAGTACTTC
CASSSPDSQETQYF
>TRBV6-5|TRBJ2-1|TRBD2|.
TGTGCCAGCAGTCCCGGACTAGCGTCACGCAATGAGCAGTTCTTC
CASSPGLASRNEQFF
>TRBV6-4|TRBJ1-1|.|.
TGTGCCAGCGGATTAAGGGCCCCCGGGGGAAACACTGAAGCTTTCTTT
CASGLRAPGGNTEAFF
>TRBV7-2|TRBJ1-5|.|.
TGTGCCAGCAGCTTAGAGCAAGTCCGGCAGCGCAATCAGCCCCAGCATTTT
CASSLEQVRQRNQPQHF
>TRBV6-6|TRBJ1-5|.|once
TGTGCCAGCACCGGAACCGGGGCCGGGAATCAGCCCCAGCATTTT
CASTGTGAGNQPQHF
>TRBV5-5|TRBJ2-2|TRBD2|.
TGTGCCAGCAGCCTGGCCGGGACTACGATCCCCGGAGCCGGGGAGCTGTTTTTT
CASSLAGTTIPGAGELFF
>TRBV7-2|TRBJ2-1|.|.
TGTGCCAGCAGCTTGGTCCTAGCGAATGAGCAGTTCTTC
CASSLVLANEQFF
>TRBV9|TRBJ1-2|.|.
TGTGCCAGCAGCGCTTCGGGGGGTAACTATGGCTACACCTTC
CASSASGGNYGYTF
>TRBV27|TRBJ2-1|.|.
TGTGCCAGCAGTGTACCGGGACGTACTAAAGGTGCTGAGCAGTTCTTC
CASSVPGRTKGAEQFF
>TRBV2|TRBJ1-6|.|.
TGTGCCAGCAGTGAATCCCTATATAATTCACCCCTCCACTTT
CASSESLYNSPLHF
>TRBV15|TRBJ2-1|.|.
TGTGCCACCAGCAGAGGAGGGAGCTCCTACAATGAGCAGTTCTTC
CATSRGGSSYNEQFF
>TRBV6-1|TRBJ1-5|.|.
TGTGCCAGCAGTGAAGCTACGGGGACCAATCAGCCCCAGCATTTT
CASSEATGTNQPQHF
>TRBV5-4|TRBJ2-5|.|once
TGTGCCAGCAGCTTGGGGGGTATCGCGATAAAAGAGACCCAGTACTTC
CASSLGGIAIKETQYF
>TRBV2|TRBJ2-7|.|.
TGTGCCAGCACGGTGGGGCAACCCTACGAGCAGTACTTC
CASTVGQPYEQYF
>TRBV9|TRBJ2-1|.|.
TGTGCCAGCAGCTTAGACCTGAGCTCCTACAATGAGCAGTTCTTC
CASSLDLSSYNEQFF
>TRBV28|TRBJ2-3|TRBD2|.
TGTGCCAGCAGCCGACTAGCGGGAGCAGATACGCAGTATTTT
CASSRLAGADTQYF
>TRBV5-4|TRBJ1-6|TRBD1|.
TGTGCCAGCAGCCCAAACAGGGGAGGCCGGTCGAGGAATTCACCCCTCCACTTT
CASSPNRGGRSRNSPLHF
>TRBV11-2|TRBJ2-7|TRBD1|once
TGTGCCAGCAGCTTAAGCCTCGGACAGGGGGCGGGTCACGAGCAGTACTTC
CASSLSLGQGAGHEQYF
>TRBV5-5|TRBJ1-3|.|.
TGTGCCAGCCAAAATGGGGGGGCCGGAAACACCATATATTTT
CASQNGGAGNTIYF
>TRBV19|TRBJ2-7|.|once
TGTGCCAGTAGTAGGACCGGGGCCGAGCAGTACTTC
CASSRTGAEQYF
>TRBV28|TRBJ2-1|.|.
TGTGCCAGCAGTTTATGGGACAGAAGCTCCTACAATGAGCAGTTCTTC
CASSLWDRSSYNEQFF
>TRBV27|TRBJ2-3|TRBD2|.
TGTGCCAGCAGCAATAAGCTAGCGGGTGGGACTTCGGATACGCAGTATTTT
CASSNKLAGGTSDTQYF
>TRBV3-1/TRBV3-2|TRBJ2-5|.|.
TGTGCCAGCAGCCAAGCTGTTGTAGGGGAGACCCAGTACTTC
CASSQAVVGETQYF
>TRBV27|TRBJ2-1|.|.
TGTGCCAGCAGCCGACAACGGAAGGAGGGGAATGAGCAGTTCTTC
CASSRQRKEGNEQFF
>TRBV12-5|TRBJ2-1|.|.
TGTGCTAGTGGTTCCAGGGGCAATGAGCAGTTCTTC
CASGSRGNEQFF
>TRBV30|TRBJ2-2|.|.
TGTGCCTGGAGGGGTTTCCAGGGGGGCACCGGGGAGCTGTTTTTT
CAWRGFQGGTGELFF
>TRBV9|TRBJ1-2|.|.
TGTGCCAGCAGCGTAGACCCGGGGGTAAGAACGGGCTACACCTTC
CASSVDPGVRTGYTF
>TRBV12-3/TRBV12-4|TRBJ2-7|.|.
TGTGCCAGCAGGGGCAGCTCCTACGAGCAGTACTTC
CASRGSSYEQYF
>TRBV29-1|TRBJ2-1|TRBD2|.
TGCAGCGCTCCAGCGGGATCTTCCTCCTACAATGAGCAGTTCTTC
CSAPAGSSSYNEQFF
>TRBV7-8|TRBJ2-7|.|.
TGTGCCAGCAGCTTGCTCTCCCAGAGGAGCTCCTACGAGCAGTACTTC
CASSLLSQRSSYEQYF
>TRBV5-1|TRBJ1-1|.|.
TGCGCCAGCAGCTTTGGCGGGAACACTGAAGCTTTCTTT
CASSFGGNTEAFF
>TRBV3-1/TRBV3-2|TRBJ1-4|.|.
TGTGCCAGCAGCCGAATGCCGCGAGGACTAGAAGAGAAACTGTTTTTT
CASSRMPRGLEEKLFF
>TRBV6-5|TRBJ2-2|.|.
TGTGCCAGCAGCACGGGGGTTTCCGAGACCGGGGAGCTGTTTTTT
CASSTGVSETGELFF
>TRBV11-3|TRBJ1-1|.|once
TGTGCCAGCAGCTTAGCCCCACCTGAGGCCCCAACCCTGGACACTGAAGCTTTCTTT
CASSLAPPEAPTLDTEAFF
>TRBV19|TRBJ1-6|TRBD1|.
TGTGCCAGTAGTGAGACAGGGGGTAGTTCACCCCTCCACTTT
CASSETGGSSPLHF
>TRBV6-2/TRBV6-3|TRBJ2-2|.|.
TGTGCCAGCAGTCGCCGGGACTGGAGAAACACCGGGGAGCTGTTTTTT
CASSRRDWRNTGELFF
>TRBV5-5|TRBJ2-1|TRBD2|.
TGTGCCAGCAGCTTGCTAACGGGAGGGCCATTTAATGAGCAGTTCTTC
CASSLLTGGPFNEQFF
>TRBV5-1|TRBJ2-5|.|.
TGCGCCAGCAGCCCGGGGGGCGGGGGCCAAGAGACCCAGTACTTC
CASSPGGGGQETQYF
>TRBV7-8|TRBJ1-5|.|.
TGTGCCAGCAGTCTAGGGGCCGGACGGTTCAATCAGCCCCAGCATTTT
CASSLGAGRFNQPQHF
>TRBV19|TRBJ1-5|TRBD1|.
TGTGCCACCTGTCCGGACAGGGGAAGCAATCAGCCCCAGCATTTT
CATCPDRGSNQPQHF
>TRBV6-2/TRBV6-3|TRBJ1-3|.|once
TGTGCCAGCAGTTACTCGGCGGTAGGTGGAAACACCATATATTTT
CASSYSAVGGNTIYF
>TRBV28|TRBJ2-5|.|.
TGTGCCAGCAGTTTCCGTGGCAGAGGAGAGGAGACCCAGTACTTC
CASSFRGRGEETQYF
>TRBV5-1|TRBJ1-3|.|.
TGCGCCAGCAGCTTGGGACGTTCGGAAAGCTCTGGAAACACCATATATTTT
CASSLGRSESSGNTIYF
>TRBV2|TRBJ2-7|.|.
TGTGCCAGCAGCCCCGACGTTAGGACCTACGAGCAGTACTTC
CASSPDVRTYEQYF
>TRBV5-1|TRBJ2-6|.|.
TGCGCCAGCAGCTTGGATCTCTCTGGGGCCAACGTCCTGACTTTC
CASSLDLSGANVLTF
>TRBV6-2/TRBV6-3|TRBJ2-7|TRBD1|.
TGTGCCAGCAGTTACTCGACAGGGTCCACCTACGAGCAGTACTTC
CASSYSTGSTYEQYF
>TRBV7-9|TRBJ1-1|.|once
TGTGCCAGCACCACACCGGGACCGTCACAAGCTTTCTTT
CASTTPGPSQAFF
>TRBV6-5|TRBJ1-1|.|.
TGTGCCAGCCGGGACGGTTGGAACACTGAAGCTTTCTTT
CASRDGWNTEAFF
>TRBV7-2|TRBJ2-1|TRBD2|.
TGTGCCAGCAGTTTTAGCCCGGCTAGCGGGGGGAATGAGCAGTTCTTC
CASSFSPASGGNEQFF
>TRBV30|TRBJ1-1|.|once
TGTGCCTGGAGTGGACAGATTAACACTGAAGCTTTCTTT
CAWSGQINTEAFF
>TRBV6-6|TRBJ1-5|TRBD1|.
TGTGCCAGCAGTTCCTTCCGACAGGGTCCCCAGCCCCAGCATTTT
CASSSFRQGPQPQHF